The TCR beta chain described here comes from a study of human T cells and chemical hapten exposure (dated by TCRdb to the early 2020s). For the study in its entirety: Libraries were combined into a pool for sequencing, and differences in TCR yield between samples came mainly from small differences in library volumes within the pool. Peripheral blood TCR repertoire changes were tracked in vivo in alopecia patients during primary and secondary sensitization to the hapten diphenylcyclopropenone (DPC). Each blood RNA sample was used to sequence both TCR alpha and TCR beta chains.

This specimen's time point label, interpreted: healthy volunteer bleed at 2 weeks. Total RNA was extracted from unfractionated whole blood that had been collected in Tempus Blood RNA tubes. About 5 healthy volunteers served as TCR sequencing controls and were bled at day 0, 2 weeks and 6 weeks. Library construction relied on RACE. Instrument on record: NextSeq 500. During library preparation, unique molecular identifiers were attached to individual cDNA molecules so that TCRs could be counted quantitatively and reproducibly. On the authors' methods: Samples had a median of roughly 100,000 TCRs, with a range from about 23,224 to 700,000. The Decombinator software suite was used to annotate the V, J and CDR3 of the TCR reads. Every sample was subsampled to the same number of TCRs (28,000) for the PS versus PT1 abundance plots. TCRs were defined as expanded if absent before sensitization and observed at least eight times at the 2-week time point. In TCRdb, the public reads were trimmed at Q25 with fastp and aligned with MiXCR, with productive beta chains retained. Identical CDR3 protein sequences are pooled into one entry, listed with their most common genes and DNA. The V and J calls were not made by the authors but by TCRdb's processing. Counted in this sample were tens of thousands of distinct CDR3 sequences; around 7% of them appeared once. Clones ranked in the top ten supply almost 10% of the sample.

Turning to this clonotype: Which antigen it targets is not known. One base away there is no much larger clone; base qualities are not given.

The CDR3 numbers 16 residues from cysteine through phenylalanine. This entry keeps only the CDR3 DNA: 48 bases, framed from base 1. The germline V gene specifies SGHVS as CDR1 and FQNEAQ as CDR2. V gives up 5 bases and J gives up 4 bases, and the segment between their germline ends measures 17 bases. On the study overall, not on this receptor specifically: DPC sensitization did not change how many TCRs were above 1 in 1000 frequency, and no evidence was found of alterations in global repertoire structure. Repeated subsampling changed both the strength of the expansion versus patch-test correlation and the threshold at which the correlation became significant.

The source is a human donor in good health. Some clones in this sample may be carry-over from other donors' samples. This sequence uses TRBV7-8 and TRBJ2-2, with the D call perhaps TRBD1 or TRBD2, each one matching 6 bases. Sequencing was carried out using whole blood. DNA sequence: TGTGCCAGCAGCACAACGACGGGGGCAGGCACCGGGGAGCTGTTTTTT. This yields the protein CASSTTTGAGTGELFF.